This is a list of T cell receptor beta chains from one sample in a study of T cell responses to AZD1222 COVID-19 vaccine. TCRdb's table, derived via immunoSEQ multiplex PCR, lists solely in-frame clones and lacks some. The sample has about 150,000 clones; about nine tenths are singletons. This specimen consisted of peripheral blood, obtained on day 0 of AZD1222 vaccination. The receptors stem from an adult in good health. The CDR3 runs from the conserved cysteine through the conserved F or W. The D gene is left open where the match is weak. Some rows have no size entry. The others give once, few or many, or a class for an expanded clone.

j_call: TRBJ2-3; clone_size: .; v_call: TRBV29-1; d_call: .; cdr3_aa: CSVRVDGVNTQYF; cdr3_nt: TGCAGCGTTCGGGTTGACGGGGTGAATACGCAGTATTTT
j_call: TRBJ1-3; clone_size: .; v_call: TRBV9; d_call: .; cdr3_aa: CASSVDLTDSGNTIYF; cdr3_nt: TGTGCCAGCAGCGTAGATCTCACAGACTCTGGAAACACCATATATTTT
j_call: TRBJ2-7; clone_size: .; v_call: TRBV6-6; d_call: TRBD2; cdr3_aa: CASSYPTSGRNEQYF; cdr3_nt: TGTGCCAGCAGTTACCCTACTAGCGGGAGGAACGAGCAGTACTTC
j_call: TRBJ2-7; clone_size: .; v_call: TRBV4-3; d_call: TRBD2; cdr3_aa: CASSRESGSSYEQYF; cdr3_nt: TGCGCCAGCAGCCGAGAAAGCGGGAGCTCCTACGAGCAGTACTTC
j_call: TRBJ2-1; clone_size: .; v_call: TRBV18; d_call: TRBD1; cdr3_aa: CASSTATGGNEQFF; cdr3_nt: TGTGCCAGCTCAACCGCGACAGGGGGCAATGAGCAGTTCTTC
j_call: TRBJ2-2; clone_size: .; v_call: TRBV4-1; d_call: .; cdr3_aa: CASSQRRSRGDTGELFF; cdr3_nt: TGCGCCAGCAGCCAGCGTAGATCTAGGGGGGACACCGGGGAGCTGTTTTTT
j_call: TRBJ2-2; clone_size: .; v_call: TRBV5-4; d_call: TRBD2; cdr3_aa: CASSLGGRVGNTGELFF; cdr3_nt: TGTGCCAGCAGCTTAGGCGGGAGGGTAGGAAACACCGGGGAGCTGTTTTTT
j_call: TRBJ2-1; clone_size: .; v_call: TRBV9; d_call: TRBD2; cdr3_aa: CASSSGSQRTLPNNEQFF; cdr3_nt: TGTGCCAGCAGTAGCGGGAGTCAGAGAACTCTTCCTAACAATGAGCAGTTCTTC
j_call: TRBJ1-5; clone_size: .; v_call: TRBV6-2/TRBV6-3; d_call: .; cdr3_aa: CASSYRQGENQPQHF; cdr3_nt: TGTGCCAGCAGTTACCGGCAGGGCGAAAATCAGCCCCAGCATTTT
j_call: TRBJ2-1; clone_size: .; v_call: TRBV28; d_call: TRBD2; cdr3_aa: CASRGTSGSVNEQFF; cdr3_nt: TGTGCCAGTAGGGGGACTAGCGGGAGTGTAAATGAGCAGTTCTTC
j_call: TRBJ1-4; clone_size: .; v_call: TRBV2; d_call: TRBD1; cdr3_aa: CASQQGALANEKLFF; cdr3_nt: TGTGCCAGCCAACAGGGGGCTCTGGCTAATGAAAAACTGTTTTTT
j_call: TRBJ1-5; clone_size: few; v_call: TRBV19; d_call: .; cdr3_aa: CASSILHQPQHF; cdr3_nt: TGTGCCAGTAGTATCCTCCATCAGCCCCAGCATTTT
j_call: TRBJ2-3; clone_size: .; v_call: TRBV10-2; d_call: TRBD2; cdr3_aa: CASTGTSSTDTQYF; cdr3_nt: TGCGCCAGCACCGGGACTAGCAGCACAGATACGCAGTATTTT
j_call: TRBJ1-5; clone_size: once; v_call: TRBV5-1; d_call: .; cdr3_aa: CASSLGVSNQPQHF; cdr3_nt: TGCGCCAGCAGCTTGGGCGTTAGCAATCAGCCCCAGCATTTT
j_call: TRBJ2-1; clone_size: .; v_call: TRBV4-1; d_call: .; cdr3_aa: CASSQVFSEDNEQFF; cdr3_nt: TGCGCCAGCAGCCAAGTGTTTTCCGAGGACAATGAGCAGTTCTTC
j_call: TRBJ2-1; clone_size: .; v_call: TRBV28; d_call: TRBD2; cdr3_aa: CASRYSGRAASEQFF; cdr3_nt: TGTGCCAGCAGATATAGCGGGAGGGCCGCGAGTGAGCAGTTCTTC
j_call: TRBJ1-1; clone_size: .; v_call: TRBV28; d_call: TRBD1; cdr3_aa: CASELSRDRGTEAFF; cdr3_nt: TGTGCCAGCGAGTTATCCAGGGACAGGGGCACTGAAGCTTTCTTT
j_call: TRBJ2-3; clone_size: .; v_call: TRBV4-3; d_call: .; cdr3_aa: CASSLMSDSESTDTQYF; cdr3_nt: TGCGCCAGCAGCCTCATGAGCGACAGCGAAAGCACAGATACGCAGTATTTT
j_call: TRBJ2-5; clone_size: once; v_call: TRBV6-5; d_call: TRBD1; cdr3_aa: CASSMDRAGETQYF; cdr3_nt: TGTGCCAGCAGTATGGACAGGGCCGGCGAGACCCAGTACTTC
j_call: TRBJ1-2; clone_size: .; v_call: TRBV4-3; d_call: TRBD1; cdr3_aa: CASSQGTGNGYTF; cdr3_nt: TGCGCCAGCAGCCAAGGGACAGGGAATGGCTACACCTTC
j_call: TRBJ1-2; clone_size: .; v_call: TRBV28; d_call: .; cdr3_aa: CASSPSWGHYGYTF; cdr3_nt: TGTGCCAGCAGTCCCAGTTGGGGCCACTATGGCTACACCTTC
j_call: TRBJ2-1; clone_size: .; v_call: TRBV28; d_call: TRBD2; cdr3_aa: CASTPGLAGVNEQFF; cdr3_nt: TGTGCCAGCACCCCTGGACTAGCGGGAGTCAATGAGCAGTTCTTC
j_call: TRBJ1-4; clone_size: .; v_call: TRBV5-4; d_call: .; cdr3_aa: CASSLGADEKLFF; cdr3_nt: TGTGCCAGCAGCTTGGGCGCGGATGAAAAACTGTTTTTT
j_call: TRBJ1-5; clone_size: .; v_call: TRBV28; d_call: TRBD1; cdr3_aa: CASSSVEGQFFSGQPQHF; cdr3_nt: TGTGCCAGCAGTTCTGTGGAGGGACAGTTTTTTTCGGGTCAGCCCCAGCATTTT
j_call: TRBJ2-1; clone_size: few; v_call: TRBV7-2; d_call: TRBD1; cdr3_aa: CASSRPRDRGDNEQFF; cdr3_nt: TGTGCCAGCAGCCGTCCCCGGGACAGGGGTGACAATGAGCAGTTCTTC
j_call: TRBJ1-2; clone_size: once; v_call: TRBV5-4; d_call: .; cdr3_aa: CASSLVASGGYTF; cdr3_nt: TGTGCCAGCAGCTTGGTTGCGTCAGGAGGCTACACCTTC
j_call: TRBJ2-2; clone_size: .; v_call: TRBV7-9; d_call: .; cdr3_aa: CASSLAGELFF; cdr3_nt: TGTGCCAGCAGCTTAGCAGGGGAGCTGTTTTTT
j_call: TRBJ1-2; clone_size: .; v_call: TRBV18; d_call: .; cdr3_aa: CASSPGPRYGYTF; cdr3_nt: TGTGCCAGCTCTCCAGGACCGCGGTATGGCTACACCTTC
j_call: TRBJ2-7; clone_size: .; v_call: TRBV6-6; d_call: .; cdr3_aa: CASKPITGIYEQYF; cdr3_nt: TGTGCCAGCAAGCCAATAACAGGGATCTACGAGCAGTACTTC
j_call: TRBJ1-4; clone_size: .; v_call: TRBV4-3; d_call: .; cdr3_aa: CASSLRDTGREKLFF; cdr3_nt: TGCGCCAGCAGCCTACGGGACACCGGACGAGAAAAACTGTTTTTT
j_call: TRBJ2-2; clone_size: .; v_call: TRBV5-1; d_call: TRBD1; cdr3_aa: CASSGTVGDTGELFF; cdr3_nt: TGCGCCAGCAGCGGGACAGTCGGGGACACCGGGGAGCTGTTTTTT
j_call: TRBJ2-3; clone_size: .; v_call: TRBV6-4; d_call: TRBD2; cdr3_aa: CASSDSSGGTDTQYF; cdr3_nt: TGTGCCAGCAGTGACTCGAGCGGGGGCACAGATACGCAGTATTTT
j_call: TRBJ1-2; clone_size: .; v_call: TRBV7-9; d_call: .; cdr3_aa: CASSAGYYGYTF; cdr3_nt: TGTGCCAGCAGCGCAGGGTACTATGGCTACACCTTC
j_call: TRBJ2-1; clone_size: .; v_call: TRBV7-3; d_call: TRBD2; cdr3_aa: CASSYSPGLAGVGSYNEQFF; cdr3_nt: TGTGCCAGCAGTTACTCACCGGGACTAGCGGGAGTGGGCTCCTACAATGAGCAGTTCTTC
j_call: TRBJ2-1; clone_size: .; v_call: TRBV28; d_call: TRBD2; cdr3_aa: CASRSPSGANNEQFF; cdr3_nt: TGTGCCAGCAGGTCCCCTAGCGGAGCCAACAATGAGCAGTTCTTC
j_call: TRBJ1-1; clone_size: .; v_call: TRBV10-1; d_call: TRBD1; cdr3_aa: CASPIPGQGLYTEAFF; cdr3_nt: TGCGCCAGCCCTATCCCGGGACAGGGGCTTTACACTGAAGCTTTCTTT
j_call: TRBJ1-2; clone_size: .; v_call: TRBV30; d_call: .; cdr3_aa: CAWSDLPKFYQTDNYGYTF; cdr3_nt: TGTGCCTGGAGTGATCTACCCAAATTCTATCAGACAGATAACTATGGCTACACCTTC
j_call: TRBJ2-5; clone_size: .; v_call: TRBV9; d_call: .; cdr3_aa: CASSVAGTGVQETQYF; cdr3_nt: TGTGCCAGCAGCGTAGCGGGTACCGGGGTCCAAGAGACCCAGTACTTC
j_call: TRBJ2-7; clone_size: .; v_call: TRBV28; d_call: .; cdr3_aa: CASSSPLYEQYF; cdr3_nt: TGTGCCAGCAGTTCCCCCCTTTACGAGCAGTACTTC
j_call: TRBJ1-2; clone_size: .; v_call: TRBV15; d_call: .; cdr3_aa: CATSRGDIFTF; cdr3_nt: TGTGCCACCAGCAGAGGGGACATTTTCACCTTC
j_call: TRBJ1-2; clone_size: .; v_call: TRBV4-2; d_call: .; cdr3_aa: CASSQKQSDNYGYTF; cdr3_nt: TGTGCCAGCAGCCAGAAACAGAGTGACAACTATGGCTACACCTTC
j_call: TRBJ2-7; clone_size: .; v_call: TRBV20-1; d_call: TRBD2; cdr3_aa: CSASLAGVGGLEQYF; cdr3_nt: TGCAGTGCTAGTCTAGCGGGAGTAGGGGGGTTGGAGCAGTACTTC
j_call: TRBJ1-2; clone_size: .; v_call: TRBV7-8; d_call: TRBD1; cdr3_aa: CASSQMPTGGNGYTF; cdr3_nt: TGTGCCAGCAGCCAGATGCCCACAGGGGGCAATGGCTACACCTTC
j_call: TRBJ1-4; clone_size: .; v_call: TRBV7-9; d_call: TRBD1; cdr3_aa: CASSPGQGRNEKLFF; cdr3_nt: TGTGCCAGCAGCCCGGGACAGGGGCGTAATGAAAAACTGTTTTTT
j_call: TRBJ1-6; clone_size: .; v_call: TRBV7-2; d_call: .; cdr3_aa: CASSLTTVYNSPLHF; cdr3_nt: TGTGCCAGCAGTCTAACAACTGTCTATAATTCACCCCTCCACTTT
j_call: TRBJ1-2; clone_size: .; v_call: TRBV28; d_call: .; cdr3_aa: CASSLGRKVGYTF; cdr3_nt: TGTGCCAGCAGCCTAGGACGTAAAGTTGGCTACACCTTC
j_call: TRBJ1-6; clone_size: once; v_call: TRBV19; d_call: .; cdr3_aa: CASTGRNYSPLHF; cdr3_nt: TGTGCCAGCACGGGACGGAACTATTCACCCCTCCACTTT
j_call: TRBJ1-5; clone_size: .; v_call: TRBV28; d_call: .; cdr3_aa: CASSTTGLFSQPQHF; cdr3_nt: TGTGCCAGCAGTACAACAGGGTTGTTCAGTCAGCCCCAGCATTTT
j_call: TRBJ1-6; clone_size: .; v_call: TRBV28; d_call: TRBD1; cdr3_aa: CASSSGQGGNSPLHF; cdr3_nt: TGTGCCAGCAGCTCCGGACAGGGGGGTAATTCACCCCTCCACTTT
j_call: TRBJ2-5; clone_size: .; v_call: TRBV29-1; d_call: .; cdr3_aa: CSHRVSETQYF; cdr3_nt: TGCAGCCACAGGGTTTCGGAGACCCAGTACTTC
j_call: TRBJ2-2; clone_size: .; v_call: TRBV24-1; d_call: .; cdr3_aa: CATSVGKRRWQFNTGELFF; cdr3_nt: TGTGCCACCAGTGTGGGCAAGAGGAGGTGGCAGTTTAACACCGGGGAGCTGTTTTTT
j_call: TRBJ1-1; clone_size: .; v_call: TRBV27; d_call: .; cdr3_aa: CASRPLQGGATEAFF; cdr3_nt: TGTGCCAGCAGACCGCTGCAGGGAGGGGCCACTGAAGCTTTCTTT
j_call: TRBJ2-6; clone_size: .; v_call: TRBV4-2; d_call: .; cdr3_aa: CASRYRASGANVLTF; cdr3_nt: TGTGCCAGCAGATACAGGGCTTCTGGGGCCAACGTCCTGACTTTC
j_call: TRBJ2-6; clone_size: .; v_call: TRBV11-2; d_call: .; cdr3_aa: CASSVLARVYSGANVLTF; cdr3_nt: TGTGCCAGCAGCGTTCTGGCTAGAGTCTACTCTGGGGCCAACGTCCTGACTTTC